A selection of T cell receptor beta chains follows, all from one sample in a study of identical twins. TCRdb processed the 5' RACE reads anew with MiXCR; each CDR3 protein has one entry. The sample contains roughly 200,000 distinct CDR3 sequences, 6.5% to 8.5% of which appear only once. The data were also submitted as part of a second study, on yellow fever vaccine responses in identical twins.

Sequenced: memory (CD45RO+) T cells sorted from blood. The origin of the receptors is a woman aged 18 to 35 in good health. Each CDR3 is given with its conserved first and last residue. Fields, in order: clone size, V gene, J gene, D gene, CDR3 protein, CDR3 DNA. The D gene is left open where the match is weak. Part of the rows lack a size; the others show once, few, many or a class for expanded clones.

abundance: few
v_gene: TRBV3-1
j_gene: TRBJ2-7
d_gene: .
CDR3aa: CASSQEAGLSYEQYF
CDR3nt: TGTGCCAGCAGCCAAGAGGCGGGATTGAGCTACGAGCAGTACTTC

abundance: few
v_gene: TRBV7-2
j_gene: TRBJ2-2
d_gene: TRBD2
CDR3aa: CASSPKTGTRYPGELFF
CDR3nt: TGTGCCAGCAGCCCAAAAACCGGGACTAGATATCCCGGGGAGCTGTTTTTT

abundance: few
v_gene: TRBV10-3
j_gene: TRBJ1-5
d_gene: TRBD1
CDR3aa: CAISDGQGARSNQPQHF
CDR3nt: TGTGCCATCAGTGATGGACAGGGAGCGAGGAGCAATCAGCCCCAGCATTTT

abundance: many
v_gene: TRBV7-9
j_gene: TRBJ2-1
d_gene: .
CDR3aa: CASSSTGPTYNEQFF
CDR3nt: TGTGCCAGCAGTTCGACAGGACCTACTTACAATGAGCAGTTCTTC

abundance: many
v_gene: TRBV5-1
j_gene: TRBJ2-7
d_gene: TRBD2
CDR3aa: CASSLSRLAGTYEQYF
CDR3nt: TGCGCCAGCAGCTTGAGTAGGCTAGCGGGGACCTACGAGCAGTACTTC

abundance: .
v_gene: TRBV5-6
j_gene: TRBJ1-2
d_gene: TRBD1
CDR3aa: CASSPKGQPYGYTF
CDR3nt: TGTGCCAGCAGCCCTAAGGGACAGCCCTATGGCTACACCTTC

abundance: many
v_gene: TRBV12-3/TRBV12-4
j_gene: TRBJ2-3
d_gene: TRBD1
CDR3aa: CASSQGVFSTDTQYF
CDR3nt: TGTGCCAGCAGTCAGGGGGTCTTTTCCACAGATACGCAGTATTTT

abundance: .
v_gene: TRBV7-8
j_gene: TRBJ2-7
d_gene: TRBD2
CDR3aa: CASSATSGGGPYEQYF
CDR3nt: TGTGCCAGCAGCGCCACTAGCGGGGGGGGACCCTACGAGCAGTACTTC

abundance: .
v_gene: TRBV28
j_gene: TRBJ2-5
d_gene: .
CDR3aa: CASSQRTGMRETQYF
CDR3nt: TGTGCCAGCAGCCAGAGGACTGGTATGAGGGAGACCCAGTACTTC

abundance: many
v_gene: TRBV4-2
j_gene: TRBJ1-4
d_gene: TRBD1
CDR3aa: CASSQSRVGGGGEKLFF
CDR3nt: TGTGCCAGCAGCCAGTCAAGAGTAGGGGGCGGGGGCGAAAAACTGTTTTTT

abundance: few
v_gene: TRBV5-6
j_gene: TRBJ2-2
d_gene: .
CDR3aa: CASSPSRIGELFF
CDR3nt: TGTGCCAGCAGCCCTAGTAGGATCGGGGAGCTGTTTTTT

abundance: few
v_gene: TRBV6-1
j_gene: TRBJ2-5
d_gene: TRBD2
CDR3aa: CASSAGVGGIQETQYF
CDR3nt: TGTGCCAGCAGTGCGGGAGTGGGGGGGATCCAAGAGACCCAGTACTTC

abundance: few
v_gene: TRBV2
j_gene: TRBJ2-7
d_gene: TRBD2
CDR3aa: CAIITETGTTGYEQYF
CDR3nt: TGTGCCATCATTACTGAGACCGGGACTACTGGCTACGAGCAGTACTTC

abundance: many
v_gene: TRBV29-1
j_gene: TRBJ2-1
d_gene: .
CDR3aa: CSPLTDGGEQFF
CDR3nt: TGCAGCCCGCTGACAGATGGGGGTGAGCAGTTCTTC

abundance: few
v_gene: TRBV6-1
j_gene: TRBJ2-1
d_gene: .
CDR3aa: CASSRGRDNEQFF
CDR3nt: TGTGCCAGCAGTAGGGGAAGGGACAATGAGCAGTTCTTC

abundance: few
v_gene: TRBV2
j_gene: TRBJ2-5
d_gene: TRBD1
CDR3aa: CASSKTGARSSETQYF
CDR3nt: TGTGCCAGCAGTAAGACAGGGGCCCGATCAAGTGAGACCCAGTACTTC

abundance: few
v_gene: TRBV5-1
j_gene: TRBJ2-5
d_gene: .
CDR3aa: CASTLTRRLTSETQYF
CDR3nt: TGCGCCAGCACCCTCACTCGCAGGCTAACTTCGGAAACCCAGTACTTC

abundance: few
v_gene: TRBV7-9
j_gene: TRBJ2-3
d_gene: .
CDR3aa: CASSLVAGPTDTQYF
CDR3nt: TGTGCCAGCAGCTTAGTCGCAGGGCCCACAGATACGCAGTATTTT

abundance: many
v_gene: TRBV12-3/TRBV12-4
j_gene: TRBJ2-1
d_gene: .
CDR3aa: CASSFMLGSGEQFF
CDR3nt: TGTGCCAGCAGTTTTATGTTAGGGAGCGGGGAGCAGTTCTTC

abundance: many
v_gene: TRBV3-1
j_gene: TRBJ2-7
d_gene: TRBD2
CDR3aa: CASSPPGGLAGSSSYEQYF
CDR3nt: TGTGCCAGCAGCCCACCCGGAGGACTAGCGGGGTCCAGCTCCTACGAGCAGTACTTC

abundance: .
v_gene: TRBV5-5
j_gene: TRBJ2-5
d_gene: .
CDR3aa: CASSLGFVDRTQETQYF
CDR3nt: TGTGCCAGCAGCTTGGGCTTCGTCGACAGGACCCAAGAGACCCAGTACTTC

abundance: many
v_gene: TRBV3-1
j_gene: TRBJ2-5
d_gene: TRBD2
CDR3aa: CASSHSGGRPDQYF
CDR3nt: TGTGCCAGCAGCCATTCGGGGGGGAGGCCGGACCAGTACTTC

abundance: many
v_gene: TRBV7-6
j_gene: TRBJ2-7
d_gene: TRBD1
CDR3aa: CASSLRQGEVQYF
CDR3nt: TGTGCCAGCAGCTTAAGACAGGGGGAAGTGCAGTACTTC

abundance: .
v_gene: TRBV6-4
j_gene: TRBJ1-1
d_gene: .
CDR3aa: CASSERGEAFF
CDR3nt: TGTGCCAGCAGTGAAAGGGGTGAAGCTTTCTTT

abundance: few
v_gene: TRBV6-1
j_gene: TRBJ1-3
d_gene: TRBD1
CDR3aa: CASSTRDRNGNTIYF
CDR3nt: TGTGCCAGCAGTACCCGGGACAGAAATGGAAACACCATATATTTT

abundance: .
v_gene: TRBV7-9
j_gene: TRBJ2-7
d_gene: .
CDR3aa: CATARDGLEQYF
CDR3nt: TGTGCCACCGCCCGGGATGGTCTCGAGCAGTACTTC

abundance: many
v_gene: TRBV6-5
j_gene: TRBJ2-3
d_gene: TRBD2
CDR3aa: CASSSQAGSNTDTQYF
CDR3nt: TGTGCCAGCAGTTCACAAGCGGGAAGCAACACAGATACGCAGTATTTT

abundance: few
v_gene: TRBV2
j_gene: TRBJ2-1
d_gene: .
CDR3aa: CASREDGGEQFF
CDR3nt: TGTGCCAGCAGAGAGGACGGGGGTGAGCAGTTCTTC

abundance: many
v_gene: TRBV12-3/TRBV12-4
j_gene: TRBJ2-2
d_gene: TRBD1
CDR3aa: CASSPVDRELFTRELFF
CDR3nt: TGTGCCAGCAGTCCGGTCGACAGGGAGCTATTCACCAGGGAGCTGTTTTTT

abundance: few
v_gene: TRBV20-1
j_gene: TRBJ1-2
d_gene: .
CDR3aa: CSARRPGKTLYGYTF
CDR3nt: TGCAGTGCTAGAAGGCCAGGGAAAACTCTCTATGGCTACACCTTC

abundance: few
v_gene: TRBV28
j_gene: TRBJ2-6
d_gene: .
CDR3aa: CASNLRTLGSGANVLTF
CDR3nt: TGTGCCAGCAACCTCCGCACCTTAGGCTCTGGGGCCAACGTCCTGACTTTC

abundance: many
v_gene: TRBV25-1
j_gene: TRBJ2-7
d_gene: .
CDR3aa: CASSEDRGWSSYEQYF
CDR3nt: TGTGCCAGCAGTGAAGATAGAGGGTGGAGCTCCTACGAGCAGTACTTC

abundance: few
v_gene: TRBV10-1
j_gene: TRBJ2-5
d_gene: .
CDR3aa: CASSESGSSGTQYF
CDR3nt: TGCGCCAGCAGTGAGTCGGGCTCCTCAGGGACCCAGTACTTC

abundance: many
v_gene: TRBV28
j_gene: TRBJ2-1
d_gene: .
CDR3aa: CASRRGGTGLNEQFF
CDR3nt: TGTGCCAGCAGGCGGGGGGGGACAGGGTTGAATGAGCAGTTCTTC

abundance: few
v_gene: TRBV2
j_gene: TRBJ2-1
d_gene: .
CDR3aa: CASTMAEISYNEQFF
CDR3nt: TGTGCCAGCACCATGGCCGAGATCTCCTACAATGAGCAGTTCTTC

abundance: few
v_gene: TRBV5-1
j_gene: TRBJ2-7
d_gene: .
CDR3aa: CASSLEGWGPRDEQYF
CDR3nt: TGCGCCAGCAGCTTGGAGGGTTGGGGACCGAGGGACGAGCAGTACTTC

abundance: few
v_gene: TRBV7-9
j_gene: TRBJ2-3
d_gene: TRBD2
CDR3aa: CASGLAGTTDTQYF
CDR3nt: TGTGCCAGCGGACTAGCGGGAACCACAGATACGCAGTATTTT

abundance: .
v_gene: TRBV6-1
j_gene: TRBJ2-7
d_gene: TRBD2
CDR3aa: CASRSTSGGTYEQYF
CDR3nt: TGTGCCAGCAGGTCAACTAGCGGGGGGACCTACGAGCAGTACTTC

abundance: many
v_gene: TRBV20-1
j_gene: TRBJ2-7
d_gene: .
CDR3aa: CSASPPPDYEQYF
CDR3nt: TGCAGTGCTAGTCCCCCTCCTGACTACGAGCAGTACTTC

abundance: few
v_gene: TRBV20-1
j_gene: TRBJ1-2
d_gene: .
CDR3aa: CSAISLPFTGIHGYTF
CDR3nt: TGCAGTGCTATTTCCCTACCCTTTACAGGCATCCATGGCTACACCTTC

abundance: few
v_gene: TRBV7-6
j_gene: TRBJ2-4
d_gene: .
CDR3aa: CASSPDPKLGVAKNIQYF
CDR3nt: TGTGCCAGCAGCCCAGACCCCAAATTAGGGGTAGCCAAAAACATTCAGTACTTC

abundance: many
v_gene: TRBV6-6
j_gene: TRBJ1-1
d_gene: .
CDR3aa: CASRVGLNTEAFF
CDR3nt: TGTGCCAGCAGGGTGGGACTTAACACTGAAGCTTTCTTT

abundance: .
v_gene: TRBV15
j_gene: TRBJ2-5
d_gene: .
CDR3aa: CATSTRAGLGETQYF
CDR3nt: TGTGCCACCAGCACCCGAGCGGGTTTGGGGGAGACCCAGTACTTC

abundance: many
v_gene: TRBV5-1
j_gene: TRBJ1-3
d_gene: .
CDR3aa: CASSLFRSGSGNTIYF
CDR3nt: TGCGCCAGCAGCTTGTTCAGGAGCGGCTCTGGAAACACCATATATTTT

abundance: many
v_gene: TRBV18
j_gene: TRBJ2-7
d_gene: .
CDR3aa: CASSASVGFLDEQYF
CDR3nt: TGTGCCAGCTCAGCCAGCGTGGGGTTTTTGGACGAGCAGTACTTC

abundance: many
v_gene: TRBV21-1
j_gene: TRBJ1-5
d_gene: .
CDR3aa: CASSKGIRPISNQPQHF
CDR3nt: TGTGCCAGCAGCAAAGGGATACGGCCTATTAGCAATCAGCCCCAGCATTTT

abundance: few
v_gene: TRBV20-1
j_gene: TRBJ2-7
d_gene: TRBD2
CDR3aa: CSATSGRFYEQYF
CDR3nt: TGCAGTGCGACAAGCGGGAGGTTTTACGAGCAGTACTTC

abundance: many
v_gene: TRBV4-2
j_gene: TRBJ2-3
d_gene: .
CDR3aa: CASSLFMDGTDTQYF
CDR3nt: TGTGCCAGCAGCCTGTTTATGGACGGAACAGATACGCAGTATTTT

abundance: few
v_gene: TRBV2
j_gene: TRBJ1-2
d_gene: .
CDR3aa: CASSEEGTNYGYTF
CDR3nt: TGTGCCAGCAGTGAGGAGGGGACTAACTATGGCTACACCTTC

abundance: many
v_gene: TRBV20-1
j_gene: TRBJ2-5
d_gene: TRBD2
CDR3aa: CSASTSGETQYF
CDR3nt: TGCAGTGCTAGTACTAGCGGGGAGACCCAGTACTTC

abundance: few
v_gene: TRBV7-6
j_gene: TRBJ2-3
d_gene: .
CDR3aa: CASSLKVESDTQYF
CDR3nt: TGTGCCAGCAGCTTAAAAGTAGAGTCGGATACGCAGTATTTT

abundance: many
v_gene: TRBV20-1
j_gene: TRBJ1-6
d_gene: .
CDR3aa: CSARVGDAPHF
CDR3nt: TGCAGTGCTAGAGTGGGAGACGCCCCCCACTTT

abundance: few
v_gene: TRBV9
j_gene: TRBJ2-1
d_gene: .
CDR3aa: CASSGTGSYNEQFF
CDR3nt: TGTGCCAGCAGCGGAACAGGCTCCTACAATGAGCAGTTCTTC

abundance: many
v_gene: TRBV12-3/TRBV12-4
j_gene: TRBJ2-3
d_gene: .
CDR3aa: CASSLIGAGTDTQYF
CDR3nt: TGTGCCAGCAGTTTAATTGGGGCCGGCACAGATACGCAGTATTTT

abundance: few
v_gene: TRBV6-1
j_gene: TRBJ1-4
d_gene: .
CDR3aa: CASSEPGGAIKKLFF
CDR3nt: TGTGCCAGCAGTGAACCTGGGGGCGCGATCAAAAAACTGTTTTTT

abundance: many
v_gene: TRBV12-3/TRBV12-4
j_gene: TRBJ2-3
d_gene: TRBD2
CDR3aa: CASTDRGGSTDTQYF
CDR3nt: TGTGCCAGCACCGACCGGGGGGGGAGCACAGATACGCAGTATTTT

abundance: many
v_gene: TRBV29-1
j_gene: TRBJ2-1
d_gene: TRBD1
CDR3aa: CSVEKGTTGREQFF
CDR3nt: TGCAGCGTTGAAAAGGGGACGACAGGGCGAGAGCAGTTCTTC

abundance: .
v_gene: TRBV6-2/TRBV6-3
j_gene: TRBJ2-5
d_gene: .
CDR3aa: CASKRGVQETQYF
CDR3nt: TGTGCCAGCAAGAGGGGGGTCCAAGAGACCCAGTACTTC

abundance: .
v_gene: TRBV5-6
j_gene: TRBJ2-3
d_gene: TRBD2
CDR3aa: CASSFGTSSGGADTQYF
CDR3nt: TGTGCCAGCAGCTTTGGGACCTCTAGCGGGGGGGCAGATACGCAGTATTTT